This T cell receptor (beta chain) was profiled in a study of blood T cell repertoires in COVID-19. Some clones are missing from TCRdb's copy, which holds only in-frame ones; the method was immunoSEQ multiplex PCR. The data contain approximately 150,000 clones, approximately 95% of them singletons. Seattle enrolled patients during active infection and tracked them longitudinally. Trimming cost V 5 bases and J 5 bases; bases outside gene matches: 19. The CDR3 runs to 20 residues. The germline V gene has CDR1 PRHDT and CDR2 FYEKMQ (reference sequence). In this sample, this clone turned up a few times. What was sequenced was peripheral blood. This clonotype was sampled from a woman aged 60 to 75 with COVID-19, enrolled during active disease. The V and J genes are TRBV13 and TRBJ2-5, with TRBD2 identical over 14 bases. CDR3 residues: CASSTRLAGGVPQTNETQYF. The CDR3 coding sequence is TGTGCCAGCAGCACCCGACTAGCGGGGGGGGTCCCCCAAACTAACGAGACCCAGTACTTC.